Presented here are 32 T cell receptor beta chains from one specimen sequenced in a study of cytotoxic CD8 clonotypes in ibrutinib-treated CLL. Method: immunoSEQ multiplex PCR; TCRdb's copy keeps in-frame clones and lacks some. The table lists about 29,000 clones, more than 65% of them singletons, with 54% in the top ten. Source: PBMCs, taken after 24 months of ibrutinib treatment. Source of these receptors: a human donor with chronic lymphocytic leukemia.

In this sample, this clone turned up a few times. The chain couples TRBV11-2 to TRBJ2-1; D remains ambiguous. Germline CDR1 is SGHAT and CDR2 is FQNNGV. V was trimmed by 5 bases and J by 7 bases, leaving 12 bases between them. The length of the CDR3 is 13 residues. The CDR3 bases are TGTGCCAGCAGCATTGGTTCTTCGAATGAGCAGTTCTTC. It is translated as CASSIGSSNEQFF.

The rearrangement links TRBV19 to TRBJ2-6; no clear D. The CDR3 contains 15 residues. The germline gives CDR1 LNHDA, CDR2 SQIVND (reference sequence). Trimming left V 0 bases short and J 3 bases short, with 6 bases between. CDR3 DNA: TGTGCCAGTAGTATAGATCTCCATGGGGCCAACGTCCTGACTTTC. Translating it yields CASSIDLHGANVLTF.

This clone was recorded a few times. This chain uses TRBV5-1 with TRBJ1-3; D uncertain. Trimming left V 0 bases short and J 0 bases short, with 10 bases between. The germline V gene encodes CDR1 SGHRS and CDR2 YFSETQ. This CDR3 comprises 16 residues. The CDR3 spells CASSLEEGNSGNTIYF. CDR3 coding DNA: TGCGCCAGCAGCTTGGAGGAGGGAAACTCTGGAAACACCATATATTTT.

The chain links TRBV7-9 to TRBJ1-5, with D possibly TRBD1 on 6 matching bases. This CDR3 is built from 15 residues. CDR1 SEHNR and CDR2 FQNEAQ come from the germline V gene (reference sequence). Trimming left V 1 base short and J 6 bases short, with 13 bases between. CDR3 nucleotide sequence: TGTGCCAGCAGCTTAGGACAGGCCTTAAGTCAGCCCCAGCATTTT. It is translated as CASSLGQALSQPQHF.

J is TRBJ2-5 and V is TRBV5-1; D tentatively reads TRBD1 or TRBD2 (5 bases each). Germline-derived CDR1 and CDR2 are SGHRS and YFSETQ. This CDR3 has 14 amino acids. V dropped 4 bases and J dropped 0 bases, with 10 bases sitting between them. The CDR3 loop reads CASSQGVYQETQYF. CDR3 DNA: TGCGCCAGCAGCCAGGGAGTGTACCAAGAGACCCAGTACTTC.

This clone was seen a few times. The chain joins TRBV19 to TRBJ2-7, with 10 bases lining up with TRBD1. The V and J ends lost 9 bases and 5 bases, in that order; junction bases with no gene match: 4. The length of the CDR3 is 12 residues. CDR1 LNHDA and CDR2 SQIVND come from the germline V gene (reference sequence). The CDR3 protein is CASQTGGDEQYF. In DNA form, the CDR3 reads TGTGCCAGCCAGACAGGGGGCGACGAGCAGTACTTC.

This chain links TRBV6-5 with TRBJ1-1; 8 nucleotides align to TRBD1. The CDR3 sequence is 15 residues long. CDR1 is MNHEY, CDR2 SVGAGI, per germline. With V trimmed by 2 bases and J by 5 bases, 7 bases remained unmatched. This CDR3 reads CASSYGVTGVTEAFF. In DNA, the CDR3 is TGTGCCAGCAGTTACGGAGTGACAGGGGTAACTGAAGCTTTCTTT.

The chain uses TRBV11-2 and TRBJ2-1; possible D gene TRBD1, 6 bases. Germline V lookup: CDR1 SGHAT, CDR2 FQNNGV. The CDR3 has 15 amino acids. V was shortened by 0 bases and J by 5 bases, with 11 bases between the two germline ends. The CDR3 loop reads CASSLDRTADNEQFF. As DNA, the CDR3 is TGTGCCAGCAGCTTAGATAGGACAGCTGACAATGAGCAGTTCTTC.

This clone was detected once. The gene calls are TRBV7-2 and TRBJ2-7; possibly TRBD2 for D (5 bases). Per germline, CDR1 SGHTA and CDR2 FQGNSA. The length of the CDR3 is 15 residues. V dropped 0 bases and J dropped 0 bases, with 9 bases sitting between them. CDR3 residues: CASSLAGRHSYEQYF. CDR3 coding DNA: TGTGCCAGCAGCTTAGCGGGGAGACACTCCTACGAGCAGTACTTC. Variable domain in full (rest from reference TRBV7-2 and TRBJ2-7): GAGVSQSPSNKVTEKGKDVELRCDPISGHTALYWYRQSLGQGLEFLIYFQGNSAPDKSGLPSDRFSAERTGGSVSTLTIQRTQQEDSAVYLCASSLAGRHSYEQYFGPGTRLTVT.

The rearrangement links TRBV18 to TRBJ2-5, with TRBD1 identical over 9 bases. V trimming: 5 bases; J trimming: 5 bases; junction bases outside the gene matches: 6. This CDR3 comprises 14 residues. Germline V lookup: CDR1 KGHSH, CDR2 LQKENI. This chain's CDR3 is CASSTGQGGETQYF. CDR3 in DNA: TGTGCCAGCTCAACGGGACAGGGTGGCGAGACCCAGTACTTC.

The chain has TRBV14 and TRBJ2-7; no definite D call. The CDR3 spans 14 residues. From germline, CDR1 is SGHDN and CDR2 FVKESK. Trimming cost V 4 bases and J 3 bases, with 13 bases left between them. CDR3 coding DNA: TGTGCCAGCAGCCGATCCGGGCTCTTCTACGAGCAGTACTTC. This encodes CASSRSGLFYEQYF.

The genes are TRBV4-3 and TRBJ2-3, with D possibly matching TRBD1 (6 bases). The V end lost 3 bases, the J end lost 0 bases, and 10 bases lay between the germline ends. The CDR3 is made up of 15 amino acids. CDR1 and CDR2 (germline): LGHNA, YSLEER. The CDR3 loop reads CASSHNRASTDTQYF. The CDR3 bases are TGCGCCAGCAGCCACAACAGGGCTAGCACAGATACGCAGTATTTT.

CDR3 sequence reads: CATVYGEANEKLFF. CDR3 in DNA: TGTGCCACAGTTTATGGGGAAGCTAATGAAAAACTGTTTTTT. The gene calls are TRBV2 and TRBJ1-4; no reliable D call. The V gene's germline CDR1 is SNHLY and CDR2 FYNNEI. The CDR3 is 14 amino acids. Deletions cut 10 bases from V and 3 bases from J, with 15 bases between.

The chain couples TRBV15 to TRBJ2-1; D unresolved. The V end lost 0 bases, the J end lost 12 bases, and 15 bases lay between the germline ends. The CDR3 runs to 14 residues. Germline V gene lookup returns CDR1 LNHNV and CDR2 YYDKDF (reference sequence). The CDR3 DNA follows: TGTGCCACCAGCAGAGATTTGTGGGAAGAGATGCAGTTCTTC. Amino acid sequence: CATSRDLWEEMQFF.

This clone was detected a few times. This chain joins TRBV5-1 and TRBJ1-1; D remains unclear. Germline lookup yields CDR1 SGHRS and CDR2 YFSETQ. This CDR3 region has 13 residues. V was cut by 4 bases and J by 2 bases, with 9 bases left in between. The CDR3 spells CASSPGLNTEAFF. For the CDR3, the DNA is TGCGCCAGCAGCCCGGGCCTTAACACTGAAGCTTTCTTT.

In DNA form, the CDR3 reads TGCGCCAGCGCCGAGGGAGAGACCCAGTACTTC. It codes for CASAEGETQYF. The rearrangement links TRBV5-1 to TRBJ2-5; D possibly corresponds to TRBD2 (5 bases). CDR1 is SGHRS and CDR2 is YFSETQ in the germline V gene. The germline V and J ends were trimmed by 7 bases and 4 bases, with 8 bases remaining between them. The CDR3 spans 11 residues.

This clone was seen a single time. The rearrangement joins TRBV6-6 to TRBJ2-5; the match to TRBD2 covers 8 bases. This CDR3 region has 14 residues. Germline values: CDR1 MNHNY, CDR2 SVGAGI (reference sequence). The ends lost 5 bases at V and 3 bases at J; junction bases unmatched: 5. This CDR3 reads CASSPGGVKETQYF. Here the CDR3 DNA reads TGTGCCAGCAGTCCCGGGGGGGTAAAAGAGACCCAGTACTTC.

This sequence joins TRBV25-1 and TRBJ2-1; perhaps TRBD2 as D (5 bases). Trimming took 2 bases from V and 12 from J, leaving 17 bases between them. In germline, CDR1 is MGHDK, CDR2 SYGVNS. CDR3 length equals 14 residues. CDR3 nucleotide sequence: TGTGCCAGCAGTGAAAAAGGTGGGAAACGGGGGCAGTTCTTC. It encodes CASSEKGGKRGQFF.

The rearrangement uses TRBV7-8 and TRBJ2-1, with a weak D call TRBD1 (6 bases). This CDR3 spans 15 amino acids. The germline V and J ends were trimmed by 5 bases and 5 bases, with 16 bases remaining between them. The germline CDR1 and CDR2 sequences are SGHVS and FQNEAQ. The CDR3 nucleotides are TGTGCCAGCAGCATCTCCGGGACAATAAACAATGAGCAGTTCTTC. Amino acids: CASSISGTINNEQFF.

This clone was found a few times. This rearrangement joins TRBV7-2 to TRBJ1-2; D remains ambiguous. The CDR3 totals 11 residues. Germline V gene sequence: CDR1 SGHTA, CDR2 FQGNSA. The V gene lost 1 base and the J gene lost 6 bases, with 3 bases spanning the gap. The CDR3 reads CASSLEDGYTF. The CDR3 DNA sequence: TGTGCCAGCAGCTTAGAGGATGGCTACACCTTC.

The V and J genes are TRBV30 and TRBJ2-3; 9 positions agree with TRBD2. Germline trimming cut 5 bases from V and 6 bases from J; bases unmatched to any gene: 9. The CDR3 consists of 14 residues. Germline loops: CDR1 GTSNPN, CDR2 SVGIG (reference sequence). For the CDR3, the DNA is TGTGCCTGGGGGCTTAGCGGGGGACGGGATACGCAGTATTTT. As protein: CAWGLSGGRDTQYF.

This chain uses TRBV27 with TRBJ1-5, with D unresolved. This CDR3 is built from 15 residues. Trimming left V 2 bases short and J 2 bases short, with 10 bases between. Germline assignment: CDR1 MNHEY and CDR2 SMNVEV (reference sequence). The CDR3 reads CASSLREGGNQPQHF. DNA of the CDR3: TGTGCCAGCAGTTTACGGGAGGGTGGCAATCAGCCCCAGCATTTT.

The rearrangement joins TRBV30 to TRBJ1-1, with D hard to call. Trimming pared 5 bases from V and 11 bases from J, leaving 21 bases between. There are 13 residues in the CDR3. Germline CDR1 and CDR2: GTSNPN and SVGIG (reference sequence). CDR3: CAWGPDGSLSAFF. The CDR3 bases are TGTGCCTGGGGTCCGGACGGAAGCTTGAGCGCTTTCTTT.

The chain joins TRBV29-1 to TRBJ2-3, with D maybe TRBD2 (5 bases). CDR3 length: 15 amino acids. The germline CDR1 and CDR2 sequences are SQVTM and ANQGSEA. V lost 6 bases and J lost 2, with 18 bases in between. In DNA form, the CDR3 reads TGCAGCGTGGATTCTAGTGGGAGCACCACAGATACGCAGTATTTT. Protein product: CSVDSSGSTTDTQYF.

V and J are TRBV5-6 and TRBJ2-2; tentative D call: TRBD1 (6 bases). CDR3 length: 16 amino acids. Trimming pared 0 bases from V and 6 bases from J, leaving 15 bases between. Germline V CDR1 and CDR2: SGHDT, YYEEEE. CDR3: CASSLAGAGDPGELFF. In DNA form, the CDR3 reads TGTGCCAGCAGCTTGGCCGGGGCAGGGGACCCCGGGGAGCTGTTTTTT.

This clone was recorded only once. The V call is TRBV9, the J call TRBJ2-5; TRBD2 aligns across 13 bases. The junction had 7 bases not matched to a gene; V was cut back by 3 bases and J by 5 bases. CDR1 SGDLS and CDR2 YYNGEE come from the germline V gene. The CDR3 covers 16 residues. The CDR3 protein is CASSAWGTSGAETQYF. In nucleotides, the CDR3 is TGTGCCAGCAGCGCGTGGGGGACTAGCGGGGCGGAGACCCAGTACTTC.

The gene calls are TRBV6-5 and TRBJ1-1; D is unresolved. Trimming stripped 2 bases from V and 1 base from J, with 8 bases between. The CDR3 runs 14 residues. Germline V gene lookup returns CDR1 MNHEY and CDR2 SVGAGI. CDR3 in DNA: TGTGCCAGCAGTTACCTTTCGCGGAACACTGAAGCTTTCTTT. Its translation: CASSYLSRNTEAFF.

V usage is TRBV15 and J usage is TRBJ1-4; D unresolved. Germline values: CDR1 LNHNV, CDR2 YYDKDF (reference sequence). The CDR3 length is 14 residues. Trimming stripped 7 bases from V and 5 bases from J, with 14 bases between. For the CDR3, the DNA is TGTGCCACCACTACGGAGCAGTGGAATGAAAAACTGTTTTTT. It specifies CATTTEQWNEKLFF.

This chain links TRBV7-2 with TRBJ2-5, with TRBD2 identical over 11 bases. This CDR3 contains 17 residues. The J segment lost 0 bases and the V segment lost 0 bases, leaving 3 bases of the junction unmatched. Germline V gives CDR1 SGHTA, CDR2 FQGNSA. For the CDR3, the DNA is TGTGCCAGCAGCTTAGCTCTAGCGGGGGGTTACCAAGAGACCCAGTACTTC. Amino acids: CASSLALAGGYQETQYF. Together with reference TRBV7-2 and TRBJ2-5, the CDR3 gives the full variable domain: GAGVSQSPSNKVTEKGKDVELRCDPISGHTALYWYRQSLGQGLEFLIYFQGNSAPDKSGLPSDRFSAERTGGSVSTLTIQRTQQEDSAVYLCASSLALAGGYQETQYFGPGTRLLVL.

The chain carries TRBV30 and TRBJ2-1; TRBD2 is a possible D gene (7 bases). This CDR3 is built from 15 residues. The germline gives CDR1 GTSNPN, CDR2 SVGIG (reference sequence). V was pared by 3 bases and J by 2 bases, with 14 bases between. The DNA of the CDR3 is TGTGCCTGGAGGGGGAGGGGGTGCGCCTACAATGAGCAGTTCTTC. Its translation is CAWRGRGCAYNEQFF.

This clone was found once. The rearrangement uses TRBV6-5 and TRBJ2-2, with 9 bases lining up with TRBD1. The germline CDR1 and CDR2 sequences are MNHEY and SVGAGI. This CDR3 contains 16 residues. The junction had 3 bases not matched to a gene; V was cut back by 0 bases and J by 4 bases. As DNA, the CDR3 is TGTGCCAGCAGTTACTCGGTACAGGGGGCCACCGGGGAGCTGTTTTTT. Amino acids: CASSYSVQGATGELFF.

The genes are TRBV5-1 and TRBJ1-4; possibly TRBD1 for D (5 bases). Germline V lookup: CDR1 SGHRS, CDR2 YFSETQ. The CDR3 is 14 residues long. Trimming removed 1 base at V and 3 bases at J, with 7 bases between. The CDR3 protein is CASSLLGANEKLFF. CDR3 nucleotide sequence: TGCGCCAGCAGCTTGCTGGGGGCTAATGAAAAACTGTTTTTT.